This record concerns one TCR beta chain sequence. Its antigen has not been determined. Qualities for individual bases were not recorded, and no much larger clone is one base off. This sample was taken from a study of blood T cell repertoires in COVID-19 (TCRdb year 2020). For the study in its entirety: The collaborator samples originated in the United States, Italy and Spain and spanned the acute and convalescent phases of COVID-19. The material from the prospective study consisted of cDNA or gDNA derived from T cells, B-cell-depleted T cells, or PBMCs. HLA class I and class II types, where available, came from metadata supplied by the sample provider rather than from assay-based typing. The dataset comprised deeply sampled blood TCRbeta repertoires from subjects exposed to, actively infected with, or recovered from COVID-19. A freely available public database, intended as a resource for researchers studying the immune response to SARS-CoV-2, is where the repertoires were released. A de-identified subject ID, COVID-19 status, age in years and sex were almost always included in the sample metadata. Samples came from the ongoing ImmuneRACE study (first 160 participants) plus 1,254 subjects from 6 global collaborators.

General study outcomes and caveats: The amount of clinical and demographic metadata varied by source and participant and was provided uncurated.

Based on the germline V gene (reference sequence), the CDR1 and CDR2 sequences are LNHDA and SQIVND. The CDR3 holds 15 amino acids from the cysteine to the phenylalanine. Only the CDR3 DNA is retained, 45 bases long and in frame from the first base. Unmatched junction bases come to 5, with V trimmed by 9 bases and J by 0 bases. Whole blood was collected in K2EDTA tubes by collaborating institutions according to the institutions' own protocols. For TCRbeta analysis, collaborators shipped samples as frozen whole blood, isolated PBMCs, or DNA extracted from either of those sample types. TCRbeta CDR3 regions were amplified from genomic DNA by means of the immunoSEQ Assay, a bias-controlled multiplex PCR. As for how the authors treated the data: The number of nucleated cells in each sample was estimated by amplification of reference gene primers within the assay. To quantify the absolute abundance of each unique TCRbeta CDR3 rearrangement, sequence reads were collapsed and filtered. For each sample, productive Simpson clonality was calculated by taking the square root of Simpson's diversity index across productive rearrangements. TCRdb stores this immuneACCESS table with in-frame sequences only. Part of the clones is absent; in the studies checked, under half of the shortfall reflects unresolved V genes, and no reason is known for the rest. V and J calls and clone size follow that table, whereas D and trimming were derived from the DNA. The sample table shows about 63,000 clones, and roughly four fifths are seen once. The ten top clones hold 9.5% to 15% of the sample.

Recombination joined TRBV19 with TRBJ2-3, with TRBD2 identical over 11 junction bases. Sequencing was done on a sample of peripheral blood. The receptor was derived from a human donor in a cohort sampled during active COVID-19. The CDR3 region reads CASKTSGRSTDTQYF. The DNA sequence is as follows: TGTGCCAGCAAAACTAGCGGGAGAAGCACAGATACGCAGTATTTT.